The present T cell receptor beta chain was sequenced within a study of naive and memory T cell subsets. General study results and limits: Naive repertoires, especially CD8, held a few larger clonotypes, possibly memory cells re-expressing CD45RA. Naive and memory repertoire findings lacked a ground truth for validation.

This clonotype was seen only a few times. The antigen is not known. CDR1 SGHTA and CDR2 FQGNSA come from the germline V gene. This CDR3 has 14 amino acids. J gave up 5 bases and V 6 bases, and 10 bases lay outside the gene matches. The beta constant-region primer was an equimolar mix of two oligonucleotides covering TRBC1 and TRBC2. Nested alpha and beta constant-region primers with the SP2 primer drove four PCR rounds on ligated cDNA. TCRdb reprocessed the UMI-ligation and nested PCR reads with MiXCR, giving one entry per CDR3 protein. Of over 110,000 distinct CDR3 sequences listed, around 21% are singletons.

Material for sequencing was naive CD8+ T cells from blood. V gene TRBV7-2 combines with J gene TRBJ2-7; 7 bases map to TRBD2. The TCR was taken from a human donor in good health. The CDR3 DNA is TGTGCCAGCAGTTGGTGGGAGGGCCAGAACGAGCAGTACTTC. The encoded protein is CASSWWEGQNEQYF.